The rows below give T cell receptor beta chains drawn from one sample of a study of cytomegalovirus exposure and HLA in healthy donors. The method was immunoSEQ multiplex PCR; TCRdb's version includes in-frame clones alone and lacks a portion of them. The repertoire holds about 150,000 clones, with 65% to 80% as singletons. Sequencing used PBMCs. The source of these receptors is a male donor in good health and CMV-seronegative. Each CDR3 is given with its conserved first and last residue. D genes are given only for firm matches. Expanded clones get a size class; other rows say once, few or many, or leave the size out.

d_call,clone_size,j_call,v_call,cdr3_aa,cdr3_nt
.,.,TRBJ2-4,TRBV23-1,CASSQSNSGAAKNSQYF,TGCGCCAGCAGTCAATCGAATTCAGGGGCAGCCAAAAACAGTCAGTACTTC
TRBD1,.,TRBJ2-1,TRBV15,CATSERRQGGNEQFF,TGTGCCACCAGCGAAAGAAGACAGGGTGGCAATGAGCAGTTCTTC
.,.,TRBJ2-5,TRBV6-1,CASSAGQETQYF,TGTGCCAGCAGTGCAGGACAAGAGACCCAGTACTTC
TRBD2,.,TRBJ2-2,TRBV6-1,CASSEYSGRAAGELFF,TGTGCCAGCAGTGAATATAGCGGGAGGGCCGCCGGGGAGCTGTTTTTT
.,.,TRBJ2-7,TRBV29-1,CSVGGREVYEQYF,TGCAGCGTCGGGGGAAGAGAGGTCTACGAGCAGTACTTC
.,.,TRBJ1-5,TRBV5-6,CASSGRGGSYSNQPQHF,TGTGCCAGCAGCGGGAGGGGCGGGAGCTATAGCAATCAGCCCCAGCATTTT
.,.,TRBJ2-2,TRBV9,CASSPTSSANTGELFF,TGTGCCAGCAGCCCAACGTCGAGCGCGAACACCGGGGAGCTGTTTTTT
TRBD2,.,TRBJ2-7,TRBV5-4,CASSPGAGGVYEQYF,TGTGCCAGCAGTCCAGGGGCGGGGGGAGTATACGAGCAGTACTTC
TRBD1,.,TRBJ1-2,TRBV10-2,CASNRQGQYGYTF,TGCGCCAGCAACCGACAGGGGCAATATGGCTACACCTTC
.,.,TRBJ1-2,TRBV28,CASKTGTGYGYTF,TGTGCCAGCAAGACCGGGACTGGCTATGGCTACACCTTC
.,.,TRBJ1-3,TRBV6-5,CASSQLNTIYF,TGTGCCAGCAGTCAACTAAACACCATATATTTT
TRBD1,.,TRBJ1-6,TRBV27,CASSLKPGQGKYSPLHF,TGTGCCAGCAGTTTAAAACCGGGACAGGGGAAATATTCACCCCTCCACTTT
TRBD1,.,TRBJ2-1,TRBV18,CASSPRTGASYNEQFF,TGTGCCAGCTCACCTCGGACAGGGGCCTCCTACAATGAGCAGTTCTTC
.,once,TRBJ1-4,TRBV5-1,CASTSGAANEKLFF,TGCGCCAGCACCTCGGGAGCAGCTAATGAAAAACTGTTTTTT
TRBD1,.,TRBJ1-4,TRBV5-4,CASSDRTGIGEKLFF,TGTGCCAGCAGCGACCGGACAGGGATCGGCGAAAAACTGTTTTTT
.,.,TRBJ2-7,TRBV4-2,CASSRTTPVDEQYF,TGTGCCAGCAGCCGTACGACTCCCGTGGACGAGCAGTACTTC
TRBD1,large,TRBJ1-5,TRBV11-2,CASSLGGTGTRLSNQPQHF,TGTGCCAGCAGCTTAGGGGGGACAGGGACCCGCCTTAGCAATCAGCCCCAGCATTTT
.,.,TRBJ2-2,TRBV2,CASRWANSNTGELFF,TGTGCCAGCAGATGGGCAAACTCGAACACCGGGGAGCTGTTTTTT
.,.,TRBJ2-5,TRBV5-1,CASSLAGNQETQYF,TGCGCCAGCAGCTTGGCCGGGAATCAAGAGACCCAGTACTTC
TRBD2,.,TRBJ2-7,TRBV10-3,CAISETSGSYEQYF,TGTGCCATCAGTGAGACTAGCGGTTCCTACGAGCAGTACTTC
TRBD2,few,TRBJ2-7,TRBV27,CASSPERGRSYEQYF,TGTGCCAGCAGTCCCGAGCGGGGCCGATCCTACGAGCAGTACTTC
.,.,TRBJ1-5,TRBV7-2,CASSPDNDQPQHF,TGTGCCAGCAGCCCCGACAACGATCAGCCCCAGCATTTT
TRBD2,.,TRBJ2-7,TRBV7-2,CASSTREGTYEQYF,TGTGCCAGCAGCACAAGGGAGGGAACCTACGAGCAGTACTTC
TRBD1,.,TRBJ1-2,TRBV11-2,CASRETGNYGYTF,TGTGCCAGCAGGGAGACAGGGAACTATGGCTACACCTTC
.,once,TRBJ2-1,TRBV29-1,CSVPSRGEQFF,TGCAGCGTACCCTCTCGGGGTGAGCAGTTCTTC
TRBD1,.,TRBJ2-2,TRBV19,CASRVTGTGNTGELFF,TGTGCCAGTAGGGTCACTGGGACAGGGAATACCGGGGAGCTGTTTTTT
TRBD1,.,TRBJ1-6,TRBV2,CASNPGQYASSPLHF,TGTGCCAGCAATCCGGGACAGTACGCCTCTTCACCCCTCCACTTT
.,.,TRBJ2-3,TRBV25-1,CASSESERVFTDTQYF,TGTGCCAGCAGTGAATCGGAGCGGGTCTTCACAGATACGCAGTATTTT
.,.,TRBJ2-7,TRBV7-2,CASSSFLGTFSSYEQYF,TGTGCCAGCAGCTCATTTCTCGGGACTTTCAGCTCCTACGAGCAGTACTTC
.,.,TRBJ2-1,TRBV10-1,CASSEASSEQFF,TGCGCCAGCAGTGAGGCAAGTAGCGAGCAGTTCTTC
TRBD1,once,TRBJ1-5,TRBV25-1,CASSRTGISNQPQHF,TGTGCCAGCAGTAGGACAGGGATAAGCAATCAGCCCCAGCATTTT
.,.,TRBJ2-3,TRBV9,CASSPAADTQYF,TGTGCCAGCAGCCCGGCGGCAGATACGCAGTATTTT
.,.,TRBJ2-1,TRBV5-4,CASSTPGTSYNEQFF,TGTGCCAGCAGCACCCCCGGGACTTCTTACAATGAGCAGTTCTTC
TRBD1,.,TRBJ1-6,TRBV27,CASSLSPRDSISPLHF,TGTGCCAGCAGTTTATCCCCACGGGACAGTATTTCACCCCTCCACTTT
TRBD1,.,TRBJ2-7,TRBV7-2,CASRPRWGQVSHEQYF,TGTGCCAGCCGACCAAGATGGGGACAGGTATCCCACGAGCAGTACTTC
TRBD1,.,TRBJ2-7,TRBV27,CASSGTGTGEQQYF,TGTGCCAGCAGTGGCACCGGGACAGGGGAACAGCAGTACTTC
.,few,TRBJ2-5,TRBV10-1,CPPGETQYF,TGCCCTCCCGGGGAGACCCAGTACTTC
.,once,TRBJ2-1,TRBV27,CASSLLGGGLYNEQFF,TGTGCCAGCAGTTTATTGGGTGGAGGTTTATACAATGAGCAGTTCTTC
TRBD1,.,TRBJ2-2,TRBV7-8,CASRFGTGNTGELFF,TGTGCCAGCAGATTCGGGACAGGGAACACCGGGGAGCTGTTTTTT
.,.,TRBJ2-3,TRBV5-1,CASSFVREAPQYF,TGCGCCAGCAGCTTTGTCAGGGAGGCCCCGCAGTATTTT
.,.,TRBJ1-1,TRBV29-1,CSVWGRRYTEAFF,TGCAGCGTCTGGGGCAGGCGCTACACTGAAGCTTTCTTT
.,.,TRBJ1-2,TRBV4-3,CASSLGVATYGYTF,TGCGCCAGCAGCCTCGGGGTGGCTACCTATGGCTACACCTTC